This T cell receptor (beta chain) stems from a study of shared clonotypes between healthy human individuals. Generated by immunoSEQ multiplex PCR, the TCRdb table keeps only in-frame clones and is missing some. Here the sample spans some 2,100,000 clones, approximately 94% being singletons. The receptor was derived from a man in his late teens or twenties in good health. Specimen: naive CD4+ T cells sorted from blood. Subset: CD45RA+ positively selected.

CDR3 region: CASKAGGKPLHF. The DNA for the CDR3 is TGTGCCAGCAAGGCAGGTGGGAAACCCCTCCACTTT. The rearrangement links TRBV6-1 to TRBJ1-6, with unresolved D. This CDR3 is 12 amino acids long. The V end was cut by 7 bases, the J end by 12 bases, with 13 bases between. The germline CDR1 and CDR2 sequences are MNHNS and SASEGT.